This entry is about one T cell receptor (beta chain). This clonotype was seen at least ten times. Its antigen specificity is not known. No clone much larger than this one lies a single base away; base qualities are absent. At the junction V is shortened by 0 bases and J by 0 bases, with 15 bases in between. Reading the germline V gene gives CDR1 SGHTA and CDR2 FQGNSA. Including the terminal cysteine and phenylalanine, the CDR3 comprises 17 residues. Only the CDR3 region is kept as DNA, spanning 51 bases read in frame from base 1. This sample stems from a study of neurological immune-mediated disorders (dated by TCRdb to between 2019 and 2020). The study in broad terms: Peripheral blood TCR-beta repertoires from patients with HTLV-I-associated myelopathy (HAM/TSP), patients with multiple sclerosis, and healthy controls were compared in the study using UMI-based sequencing. The cohort included some 68 subjects: some 14 with HAM/TSP, some 34 with multiple sclerosis, and 20 healthy controls. Longitudinal samples, technical triplicates and paired sorted CD4+ and CD8+ T-cell subsets, alongside PBMC samples, were included among the approximately 98 TCR-beta libraries. Each longitudinal HAM/TSP and healthy donor was sampled at 3 time-points spaced at roughly 3-40 month intervals.

The time point label corresponds to: longitudinal time-point 3. Unsorted PBMC libraries were generated from 2 million PBMCs stored in RNAlater at -80 °C until RNA extraction. Peripheral blood underwent Ficoll-Hypaque density gradient centrifugation to isolate PBMCs, which were then cryopreserved in liquid nitrogen. To synthesize cDNA, template-switch 5'RACE was performed with a primer carrying a 10-nucleotide random unique molecular identifier so that each TCR transcript was tagged. Every sequencing run yielded over 170 million TCR-beta sequences covering 15-18 subjects. Total RNA was extracted with the RNeasy kit. Using the KAPA Real-time Library Amplification kit, TCR-beta VDJ regions were amplified with primers for the TCR constant region and the 5'RACE anchor. A first PCR added sample indexes and Illumina adaptors, after which a second PCR increased the library yield. After Ampure bead purification, the roughly 650 bp TCR product was size-selected on a 2% E-gel SizeSelection system. Library quality was checked on a Bioanalyzer, concentration was measured with Qubit, and libraries were quantified with the Kapa Library Quantification kit before pooling. Paired-end 2 x 150 bp sequencing of the libraries was performed on an Illumina HiSeq 2500. To increase sequence diversity, 25-30% phiX was spiked into each library pool. The study's processing was this. Quality-filtered reads were processed with the UMI-based MiGEC pipeline, which removed over 85% of raw TCR sequences during error correction. IMGT germline references were used for aligning VDJ genes, and each clonotype was defined as a unique CDR3 amino acid sequence together with its V-J genes. Clonal expansion, Shannon diversity and CDR3 relatedness (CalcPairwiseDistances, ClusterSamples) were evaluated with VDJtools, and phylogenetic trees were built with CLCbio workbench. Clones with at least 8 unique UMIs were defined as expanded, with this threshold being based on coefficient-of-variation modelling across technical triplicates. TCRdb took the public reads, trimmed them with fastp at Q25, ran MiXCR for clone calling and kept in-frame beta chains. Rows matching on CDR3 protein sequence are summarized as one entry with the most common DNA and genes. Clone size and V and J calls follow TCRdb, not the original study. The sample table shows roughly 100,000 distinct CDR3 sequences, and about 10% are seen once. The ten largest clonotypes hold under 4% of the sample.

General study outcomes and caveats: TCR clonal expansion was greatest in HAM/TSP patients and smallest in MS patients, who ranked below even healthy controls. Across subjects, expanded clones never shared an identical CDR3 amino acid sequence, which suggests that the TCR-beta repertoires in every group were private.

Sample: PBMCs. Recombination joined TRBV7-2 with TRBJ2-7, and possibly TRBD1, on 6 matching bases. The TCR was taken from a female donor with HTLV-1-associated myelopathy (HAM/TSP). The sequence in DNA is TGTGCCAGCAGCTTAGCGCGACAGGTACCCCCCTCCTACGAGCAGTACTTC. It translates to CASSLARQVPPSYEQYF.